What follows describes a single T cell receptor beta chain. The identical CDR3 is also encoded by other nucleotide sequences in the sample. The record originates from a study of blood T cell repertoires in COVID-19. The V gene's germline CDR1 is MNHEY and CDR2 SMNVEV (reference sequence). Trimming left V 2 bases short and J 4 bases short, with 8 bases between. This CDR3 has 13 amino acids. Methods used by the authors: Scientists estimated how many nucleated cells there were by amplifying reference gene primers. Sequencing was performed with immunoSEQ multiplex PCR; in TCRdb, only in-frame clones are kept and a portion is missing. The V and J calls and clone size come from that table; D and trimming were worked out from the DNA. Of about 260,000 clones listed, around 86% were seen once; the top ten hold about an eighth.

The sequencing input was peripheral blood. V is TRBV27 and J is TRBJ2-5, with a tentative D call TRBD1 (6 bases). This receptor was identified in a human donor in a cohort sampled during active COVID-19. The CDR3 reads CASSLGRGETQYF. In DNA, the CDR3 is TGTGCCAGCAGTTTAGGCAGGGGAGAGACCCAGTACTTC.